Described below is a single T cell receptor (beta chain) sequence and its context. As yet, its antigen is unknown. Germline CDR1 reads MGHRA; CDR2 reads YSYEKL. The CDR3 totals 15 residues. This sample was taken from a study of monozygotic twins with inflammatory bowel disease. The study, taken as a whole, reports: Different T cell subtypes could not be distinguished.

TCRdb re-called the 5' RACE reads and catalogs CDR3 proteins one per entry, DNA excluded. Here the sample table reports about 300,000 distinct CDR3 sequences. The chain carries TRBV4-1 and TRBJ2-3; absent DNA, TCRdb's TRBD2 call cannot be checked. The sequenced sample was blood. The sequence derives from a human donor with ulcerative colitis or Crohn's disease, or a healthy co-twin of an affected twin (not recorded which). The chain's CDR3 is CASSREAGLTDTQYF.